Listed here are 25 T cell receptor beta chains from one sample, sequenced in a study of patients and donors after allogeneic stem cell transplantation. One entry per CDR3 protein, called by TCRdb with MiXCR from the RT-PCR reads. The data hold some 9,800 distinct CDR3 sequences, with more than 4.5% observed a single time. The sequencing input was blood, either unsorted or a sorted T cell fraction (not recorded which). These receptors were collected from a human donor who was either an allogeneic HSCT recipient or a stem cell or donor lymphocyte infusion donor (not recorded which). It is not recorded whose cells these are; they may come from a transplant donor.

This clonotype was recorded at least ten times. This rearrangement joins TRBV18 to TRBJ1-2; D is perhaps TRBD1 (5 bases). Germline CDR1 is KGHSH and CDR2 is LQKENI. CDR3 length: 13 amino acids. Trimming took off 6 bases at V and 6 bases at J, with 14 bases between the two ends. The CDR3 sequence: CASSPTVLDGYTF. The CDR3 DNA follows: TGTGCCAGCTCTCCGACAGTATTGGATGGCTACACCTTC.

This clonotype was picked up many times. This rearrangement joins TRBV5-1 to TRBJ2-3; weak D call: TRBD1 (6 bases). In germline, CDR1 is SGHRS, CDR2 YFSETQ. V shed 1 base and J shed 2 bases, with 11 bases lying between them. The CDR3 has 15 residues. CDR3 DNA sequence: TGCGCCAGCAGCTTGTACAGGGCCCTCACAGATACGCAGTATTTT. This sequence encodes CASSLYRALTDTQYF.

The chain recombines TRBV5-4 with TRBJ2-7; 12 bases agree with TRBD2. V lost 4 bases and J lost 6; bases outside the gene matches: 5. This CDR3 has 14 amino acids. In germline, CDR1 is SGHNT, CDR2 YYREEE (reference sequence). CDR3 nucleotide sequence: TGTGCCAGCAGCCCCGGACTAGCGGGAAGCGAGCAGTACTTC. This sequence encodes CASSPGLAGSEQYF.

This clonotype has a count of ten or more. The chain couples TRBV12-3 or TRBV12-4 to TRBJ2-3; no clear D. This CDR3 spans 15 amino acids. The V end was cut by 3 bases, the J end by 5 bases, with 15 bases between. Here the CDR3 DNA reads TGTGCCAGCAGTTTGGGCCTCCCCCAGAGAGATACGCAGTATTTT. Amino acid sequence: CASSLGLPQRDTQYF.

This sequence joins TRBV4-1 and TRBJ1-1, with D hard to call. Germline loops: CDR1 MGHRA, CDR2 YSYEKL. V was clipped by 0 bases and J by 1 base, with 9 bases between them. There are 15 residues in the CDR3. The CDR3 DNA reads as TGCGCCAGCAGCCAAGAAGTAAGGAGGAACACTGAAGCTTTCTTT. Protein: CASSQEVRRNTEAFF.

V is TRBV9 and J is TRBJ2-5; D tentatively reads TRBD1 or TRBD2 (5 bases each). Germline-derived CDR1 and CDR2 are SGDLS and YYNGEE. The CDR3 is 14 amino acids. Trimming removed 3 bases at V and 7 bases at J, with 16 bases between. The CDR3 here is CASSGPLGVGTQYF. CDR3 nucleotides: TGTGCCAGCAGCGGCCCCCTGGGGGTAGGGACCCAGTACTTC.

There are many counts of this clonotype. The chain is built from TRBV12-3 or TRBV12-4 and TRBJ1-2; possible D gene TRBD1, 6 bases. V lost 6 bases and J 7 bases, leaving 12 bases between the germline ends. The CDR3 contains 12 residues. CDR3 sequence: CASREQGGGYTF. CDR3 DNA sequence: TGTGCCAGCAGGGAACAGGGTGGTGGCTACACCTTC.

This clonotype came up many times. The chain combines TRBV4-1 with TRBJ1-1, with 10 positions matching TRBD1. In germline, CDR1 is MGHRA, CDR2 YSYEKL. Unmatched junction bases numbered 5, after V lost 1 base and J lost 6 bases. This CDR3 comprises 15 residues. CDR3 bases: TGCGCCAGCAGCCAAGCCGGGACAGGGGAATCTGAAGCTTTCTTT. Its protein product is CASSQAGTGESEAFF.

This clonotype was seen many times. The genes are TRBV6-2 or TRBV6-3 and TRBJ1-2; 8 positions agree with TRBD1. Germline trimming cut 5 bases from V and 4 bases from J; bases unmatched to any gene: 6. The length of the CDR3 is 14 residues. Germline-derived CDR1 and CDR2 are MNHEY and SVGEGT. The CDR3: CASSRTGNSYGYTF. In DNA, the CDR3 is TGTGCCAGCAGTCGGACAGGGAATTCCTATGGCTACACCTTC.

This clonotype was seen ten or more times. V usage is TRBV5-1 and J usage is TRBJ2-7; D not certain. The germline gives CDR1 SGHRS, CDR2 YFSETQ. Between the trimmed V and J ends, which lost 1 base and 2 bases, there was a span of 7 bases. The CDR3 covers 13 residues. The CDR3 nucleotides are TGCGCCAGCAGCTTGTCCTTACCCTACGAGCAGTACTTC. Its protein product is CASSLSLPYEQYF.

At least ten counts were recorded for this clonotype. The V gene is TRBV7-2, the J gene TRBJ1-3; no clear D. Trimming cost V 4 bases and J 7 bases, with 11 bases left between them. The CDR3 has 13 amino acids. The germline CDR1 and CDR2 sequences are SGHTA and FQGNSA. The CDR3 coding sequence is TGTGCCAGCAGCTCCCACCAAGGCAACACCATATATTTT. Translating gives CASSSHQGNTIYF. The full variable domain, completed using reference TRBV7-2 and TRBJ1-3, is GAGVSQSPSNKVTEKGKDVELRCDPISGHTALYWYRQSLGQGLEFLIYFQGNSAPDKSGLPSDRFSAERTGGSVSTLTIQRTQQEDSAVYLCASSSHQGNTIYFGEGSWLTVV.

The rearrangement links TRBV28 to TRBJ2-3; weak D call: TRBD1 (6 bases). V shed 1 base and J shed 3 bases, with 20 bases lying between them. There are 18 residues in the CDR3. Germline CDR1 and CDR2: MDHEN and SYDVKM. The CDR3 nucleotides read TGTGCCAGCAGTTTATACCTATTGGCCGGGACAAATACAGATACGCAGTATTTT. The encoded protein is CASSLYLLAGTNTDTQYF.

This clonotype was seen at least ten times. V gene TRBV3-1 combines with J gene TRBJ1-3; D not resolved. V lost 0 bases and J lost 5, with 23 bases in between. Germline V gives CDR1 LGHDT, CDR2 YNNKEL (reference sequence). The CDR3 has 19 residues. CDR3 protein: CASSQDPSWAPWARNTIYF. The DNA of the CDR3 is TGTGCCAGCAGCCAAGATCCTTCGTGGGCCCCCTGGGCGAGAAACACCATATATTTT. The full variable domain, completed using reference TRBV3-1 and TRBJ1-3, is DTAVSQTPKYLVTQMGNDKSIKCEQNLGHDTMYWYKQDSKKFLKIMFSYNNKELIINETVPNRFSPKSPDKAHLNLHINSLELGDSAVYFCASSQDPSWAPWARNTIYFGEGSWLTVV.

This clonotype showed up many times. The chain employs TRBV7-2 and TRBJ2-1, with TRBD2 matching 8 bases. The V segment lost 5 bases and the J segment 0 bases; nucleotides outside the gene matches: 9. In germline, CDR1 is SGHTA, CDR2 FQGNSA. This CDR3 region has 17 residues. CDR3 nucleotides: TGTGCCAGCAGCCACCAAGCCAGCGGGGGCTCCTACAATGAGCAGTTCTTC. Translation gives CASSHQASGGSYNEQFF.

This clonotype occurred many times. In nucleotides, the CDR3 is TGTGCCAGCGCTCCAGGGTTTCACTATGGCTACACCTTC. It encodes CASAPGFHYGYTF. The chain recombines TRBV28 with TRBJ1-2, with D possibly being TRBD1 (5 bases). V lost 8 bases, J lost 3 bases, and 13 bases lay in between. Germline CDR1 MDHEN, CDR2 SYDVKM. CDR3 length: 13 amino acids.

This clonotype counts as medium-sized. The rearrangement uses TRBV7-2 and TRBJ1-3; perhaps TRBD1 as D (6 bases). Germline V CDR1 and CDR2: SGHTA, FQGNSA. CDR3 length: 14 residues. V gave up 1 base and J gave up 8 bases, with 12 bases separating them. In DNA, the CDR3 is TGTGCCAGCAGCTTAGTGGGGGGCGTGTACACCATATATTTT. Translating gives CASSLVGGVYTIYF.

The sample holds many counts of this clonotype. The chain has TRBV9 and TRBJ2-5; 8 bases align to TRBD1. Germline CDR1 and CDR2: SGDLS and YYNGEE. Trimming at V came to 4 bases and at J to 5 bases, leaving 16 bases not matched to a gene. The CDR3 has 17 residues. CDR3 nucleotides: TGTGCCAGCAGCCCACGGACAGGGAGTACCAGCTCGGAGACCCAGTACTTC. Translated: CASSPRTGSTSSETQYF.

This clonotype was detected a few times. This chain joins TRBV20-1 and TRBJ2-3; 11 bases match TRBD2. There are 15 residues in the CDR3. Germline CDR1 is DFQATT and CDR2 is SNEGSKA (reference sequence). CDR3 region: CRDEVGLAGSDTQYF. DNA for the CDR3: TGCAGAGACGAGGTTGGACTAGCGGGCTCAGATACGCAGTATTTT.

This clonotype turned up a few times. The chain links TRBV20-1 to TRBJ2-3; D gene ambiguous. V gave up 0 bases and J gave up 2 bases, with 9 bases separating them. The germline CDR1 and CDR2 sequences are DFQATT and SNEGSKA (reference sequence). There are 14 residues in the CDR3. The CDR3 is CSAREILITDTQYF. In DNA, the CDR3 is TGCAGTGCTAGAGAAATTCTGATCACAGATACGCAGTATTTT.

A single count supports this clonotype. A much bigger clone sits one base away, suggesting this may be a read error. The CDR3 end shows no conserved phenylalanine or tryptophan, and so a read error is likely. The rearrangement links TRBV5-1 to TRBJ2-1, with D unresolved. The germline V gene encodes CDR1 SGHRS and CDR2 YFSETQ. With 1 base removed from V and 4 bases from J, the gap between germline ends came to 9 bases. This CDR3 region has 14 residues. CDR3 sequence (DNA): TGCGCCAGCAGCTTGTTCAGCCGGTACAATGAGCAGTTCATC. This codes for CASSLFSRYNEQFI.

This clonotype was picked up a small number of times. This rearrangement joins TRBV30 to TRBJ2-3; TRBD1 might be the D (5 bases). Germline V CDR1 and CDR2: GTSNPN, SVGIG (reference sequence). Trimming took 2 bases from V and 1 from J, leaving 10 bases between them. CDR3 length: 14 residues. The CDR3 DNA follows: TGTGCCTGGAGTAGGGGTTCGGGCACAGATACGCAGTATTTT. Its protein is CAWSRGSGTDTQYF. Full variable domain (remainder filled in from reference TRBV30 and TRBJ2-3): SQTIHQWPATLVQPVGSPLSLECTVEGTSNPNLYWYRQAAGRGLQLLFYSVGIGQISSEVPQNLSASRPQDRQFILSSKKLLLSDSGFYLCAWSRGSGTDTQYFGPGTRLTVL.

The V gene is TRBV3-2, the J gene TRBJ2-4; the table gives TRBD2 as D, unverified against the DNA. TRBV3-2 is annotated as a pseudogene. The CDR3 extends over 18 amino acids. CDR3 region: CASSQGAQRELAKNIQYF. In DNA, the CDR3 is TGTGCCAGCAGCCAAGGGGCCCAGCGGGAGTTAGCCAAAAACATTCAGTACTTC.

This clonotype has more than one count but fewer than ten. The V call is TRBV6-6, the J call TRBJ1-4; tentative D call: TRBD1 (6 bases). This CDR3 comprises 15 residues. Germline loops: CDR1 MNHNY, CDR2 SVGAGI (reference sequence). Trimming shortened V by 7 bases and J by 5 bases, and 17 bases separated the two germline ends. The CDR3 reads CASTSSDRRNEKLFF. The CDR3 DNA reads as TGTGCCAGCACCTCATCGGACAGAAGAAATGAAAAACTGTTTTTT.

Concerning this clonotype itself: A much larger clonotype is one base distant, so this may be a read error. DNA of the CDR3: TGTGCCAGCAGAGGGATAGCGGGAGACCCCCCCTTTACAAAGCAGTTCTTC. As protein: CASRGIAGDPPFTKQFF. The chain recombines TRBV5-5 with TRBJ2-1; 9 nucleotides agree with TRBD2. Germline CDR1 and CDR2: SGHKS and YYEKEE (reference sequence). Losses at the gene ends were 5 bases for V and 11 bases for J; bases not matched to a gene: 20. This CDR3 contains 17 residues.

In this sample, this clonotype turned up many times. A read error may account for a junction end that differs from germline. This sequence joins TRBV2 and TRBJ2-1; 10 positions agree with TRBD2. The CDR3 spans 16 residues. Germline V gene sequence: CDR1 SNHLY, CDR2 FYNNEI. CDR3 region: CASREGLAVIYNEQFF. The CDR3 DNA follows: TGTGCCAGCAGGGAAGGACTAGCGGTCATCTACAATGAGCAGTTCTTC.